The 25 T cell receptor beta chains below were found in one sample sequenced in a study of blood T cell repertoires in COVID-19. TCRdb's table, derived via immunoSEQ multiplex PCR, lists solely in-frame clones and lacks some. The table lists 100,000 to 150,000 clones, roughly four fifths of them singletons. Sequences were obtained from peripheral blood. All receptors come from a man in his sixties with acute or convalescent COVID-19.

The rearrangement links TRBV5-4 to TRBJ1-2; the D is unclear. Trimming cost V 0 bases and J 6 bases, with 9 bases left between them. Germline V gene lookup returns CDR1 SGHNT and CDR2 YYREEE (reference sequence). There are 13 residues in the CDR3. CDR3 sequence reads: CASSLGARDGYTF. As DNA, the CDR3 is TGTGCCAGCAGCTTGGGGGCGCGGGATGGCTACACCTTC.

The gene calls are TRBV28 and TRBJ1-5, with a tentative D call TRBD1 (5 bases). V was clipped by 7 bases and J by 9 bases, with 13 bases between them. This CDR3 comprises 12 residues. The germline gives CDR1 MDHEN, CDR2 SYDVKM. The CDR3 DNA is TGTGCCAGCACCCCTGGTCAGGGGCCCCAGCATTTT. Residues: CASTPGQGPQHF.

This chain joins TRBV24-1 and TRBJ1-2, with 8 nucleotides matching TRBD1. The CDR3 has 15 amino acids. From germline, CDR1 is KGHDR and CDR2 SFDVKD. J gave up 7 bases and V 3 bases, and 9 bases lay outside the gene matches. The CDR3 region has the DNA TGTGCCACCAGTGATCCGAGGACAGGGATGATTGGCTACACCTTC. This translates into CATSDPRTGMIGYTF.

The chain joins TRBV5-4 to TRBJ2-5, with 7 bases fitting TRBD2. The CDR3 covers 16 residues. V was clipped by 2 bases and J by 1 base; unmatched bases: 8. Per germline, CDR1 SGHNT and CDR2 YYREEE (reference sequence). Here the CDR3 reads CASSFGGGEAQETQYF. The CDR3 bases are TGTGCCAGCAGCTTTGGGGGGGGAGAGGCCCAAGAGACCCAGTACTTC.

This clone was seen just once. J is TRBJ1-2 and V is TRBV4-1; 9 positions match TRBD1. Germline V gene lookup returns CDR1 MGHRA and CDR2 YSYEKL. The V segment lost 2 bases and the J segment 0 bases; nucleotides outside the gene matches: 4. The CDR3 has 16 amino acids. CDR3 loop: CASSQLQGAANYGYTF. The CDR3 coding sequence is TGCGCCAGCAGCCAATTACAGGGGGCCGCTAACTATGGCTACACCTTC.

The chain links TRBV6-1 to TRBJ1-1, with D tentatively TRBD1 (5 bases). Germline CDR1 and CDR2: MNHNS and SASEGT. V was shortened by 2 bases and J by 5 bases, with 9 bases between the two germline ends. This CDR3 spans 13 amino acids. The CDR3 DNA is TGTGCCAGCAGTGAAAATGGGGGGACTGAAGCTTTCTTT. Encoded protein: CASSENGGTEAFF.

The chain couples TRBV18 to TRBJ2-7; the D gene is possibly TRBD2 (6 bases). CDR3 length equals 13 residues. V was clipped by 3 bases and J by 2 bases, with 8 bases between them. Germline V gives CDR1 KGHSH, CDR2 LQKENI. The CDR3, as DNA: TGTGCCAGCTCACCGCGGGGCCCCTACGAGCAGTACTTC. Translating gives CASSPRGPYEQYF. Full variable domain (missing parts from reference TRBV18 and TRBJ2-7): NAGVMQNPRHLVRRRGQEARLRCSPMKGHSHVYWYRQLPEEGLKFMVYLQKENIIDESGMPKERFSAEFPKEGPSILRIQQVVRGDSAAYFCASSPRGPYEQYFGPGTRLTVT.

In DNA, the CDR3 is TGCGCCAGCAGCTTTGGGACAGGGCGGGAGACCCAGTACTTC. Its protein is CASSFGTGRETQYF. The V and J genes are TRBV5-1 and TRBJ2-5; 9 nucleotides match TRBD1. CDR3 length: 14 residues. The germline CDR1 and CDR2 sequences are SGHRS and YFSETQ. With 2 bases clipped from V and 5 bases from J, the junction kept 4 bases outside the gene matches.

This clone showed up just a few times. The chain carries TRBV5-1 and TRBJ2-1, with 9 bases identical to TRBD1. This CDR3 is 15 amino acids long. The V gene's germline CDR1 is SGHRS and CDR2 YFSETQ. The J segment lost 7 bases and the V segment lost 4 bases, leaving 9 bases of the junction unmatched. CDR3 in amino acids: CASSTWTGVGNEQFF. The CDR3 coding sequence is TGCGCCAGCAGCACCTGGACAGGGGTGGGAAATGAGCAGTTCTTC.

This clone has only one observation. The chain couples TRBV28 to TRBJ1-3; D is unclear. This CDR3 is 12 amino acids long. Trimming left V 8 bases short and J 4 bases short, with 9 bases between. CDR1 and CDR2 (germline): MDHEN, SYDVKM. CDR3 in amino acids: CASDRGGNTIYF. DNA of the CDR3: TGTGCCAGCGACCGAGGGGGAAACACCATATATTTT.

The chain employs TRBV6-5 and TRBJ1-1; D gene ambiguous. Germline assignment: CDR1 MNHEY and CDR2 SVGAGI. The ends were cut back, 2 bases at V and 1 base at J, with 8 bases in the middle. CDR3 length: 14 residues. The CDR3 region is CASSYLAGNTEAFF. CDR3 sequence (DNA): TGTGCCAGCAGTTACCTGGCAGGGAACACTGAAGCTTTCTTT.

V usage is TRBV27 and J usage is TRBJ2-2, with 11 bases matching TRBD2. In germline, CDR1 is MNHEY, CDR2 SMNVEV (reference sequence). This CDR3 region has 17 residues. V shed 5 bases, J shed 3 bases, and the junction held 8 bases outside the gene matches. The CDR3 region has the DNA TGTGCCAGCAGTCCTCTTAGCGGGAGGGGGGACACCGGGGAGCTGTTTTTT. Translating gives CASSPLSGRGDTGELFF.

The chain carries TRBV7-9 and TRBJ1-1; tentatively, D is TRBD1 (6 bases). The V end lost 1 base, the J end lost 4 bases, and 13 bases lay between the germline ends. This CDR3 contains 15 residues. Germline assignment: CDR1 SEHNR and CDR2 FQNEAQ (reference sequence). CDR3 sequence (DNA): TGTGCCAGCAGCTTAGACGGGGGGGCCGGCACTGAAGCTTTCTTT. This gives the protein CASSLDGGAGTEAFF.

This sequence joins TRBV28 and TRBJ1-5; 7 nucleotides match TRBD1. V lost 6 bases and J lost 5; bases outside the gene matches: 7. The germline V gene has CDR1 MDHEN and CDR2 SYDVKM. The CDR3 sequence is 14 residues long. The CDR3 sequence is CASRLDRADQPQHF. CDR3 coding DNA: TGTGCCAGCAGGCTAGACAGGGCGGATCAGCCCCAGCATTTT.

This clone came up a few times. The chain combines TRBV28 with TRBJ2-7; D is ambiguous. The germline V gene encodes CDR1 MDHEN and CDR2 SYDVKM. Between the trimmed V and J ends, which lost 6 bases and 2 bases, there was a span of 8 bases. The CDR3 loop spans 12 amino acids. CDR3 in amino acids: CASRAFTYEQYF. As DNA, the CDR3 is TGTGCCAGCAGAGCGTTTACCTACGAGCAGTACTTC.

This chain connects TRBV19 to TRBJ2-1, with TRBD2 matching over 9 bases. V lost 7 bases and J lost 3; bases outside the gene matches: 10. There are 16 residues in the CDR3. The germline V gene encodes CDR1 LNHDA and CDR2 SQIVND (reference sequence). The CDR3 reads CASTPRRTSVYNEQFF. The CDR3 coding sequence is TGTGCCAGTACCCCTCGTAGGACTAGCGTCTACAATGAGCAGTTCTTC.

The gene calls are TRBV30 and TRBJ1-1; D may be TRBD1 (5 bases). The CDR3 has 13 residues. Trimming removed 3 bases from V and 4 bases from J, with 12 bases in between. Germline CDR1 GTSNPN, CDR2 SVGIG (reference sequence). The CDR3 region is CAWSPGGATEAFF. In DNA, the CDR3 is TGTGCCTGGAGCCCAGGTGGGGCCACTGAAGCTTTCTTT.

The chain has TRBV9 and TRBJ2-1; 11 bases match TRBD1. CDR3 size: 15 residues. Germline CDR1 and CDR2: SGDLS and YYNGEE. The V gene end was trimmed by 4 bases and the J gene end by 3 bases; junction bases not matched to a gene: 3. The CDR3 nucleotides read TGTGCCAGCAGCCCGGGACAGGGGGTCTACAATGAGCAGTTCTTC. The encoded protein is CASSPGQGVYNEQFF.

This chain connects TRBV10-2 to TRBJ1-2; D is undetermined. CDR3 length: 15 amino acids. The germline CDR1 and CDR2 sequences are WSHSY and SAAADI. V shed 6 bases and J shed 2 bases, with 16 bases lying between them. CDR3: CASSLSFTPNYGYTF. CDR3 DNA sequence: TGCGCCAGCAGCCTGAGCTTCACCCCGAACTATGGCTACACCTTC.

This clone was seen a handful of times. This sequence joins TRBV5-4 and TRBJ1-1, with TRBD1 identical over 7 bases. CDR3 length equals 12 residues. V shed 4 bases, J shed 6 bases, and the junction held 3 bases outside the gene matches. CDR1 is SGHNT and CDR2 is YYREEE in the germline V gene (reference sequence). The CDR3 sequence: CASSKGGPEAFF. The CDR3 DNA follows: TGTGCCAGCAGCAAAGGGGGCCCTGAAGCTTTCTTT.

The chain joins TRBV28 to TRBJ1-6; D unresolved. The CDR3 is 13 amino acids. Germline V lookup: CDR1 MDHEN, CDR2 SYDVKM. Trimming took 3 bases from V and 14 from J, leaving 14 bases between them. In DNA form, the CDR3 reads TGTGCCAGCAGTTTTAACCAGGTTCGAGCCCTCCACTTT. It encodes CASSFNQVRALHF. The entire variable domain, with the rest obtained from reference TRBV28 and TRBJ1-6, is as follows: DVKVTQSSRYLVKRTGEKVFLECVQDMDHENMFWYRQDPGLGLRLIYFSYDVKMKEKGDIPEGYSVSREKKERFSLILESASTNQTSMYLCASSFNQVRALHFGNGTRLTVT.

The J gene is TRBJ1-1, the V gene TRBV25-1; tentatively, D is TRBD1 (5 bases). The CDR3 runs 15 residues. Germline CDR1 and CDR2: MGHDK and SYGVNS. V lost 3 bases to trimming and J lost 0 bases, with 11 bases between them. The CDR3 region has the DNA TGTGCCAGCAGTGATACAGGAGTATTGAACACTGAAGCTTTCTTT. Protein product: CASSDTGVLNTEAFF.

V usage is TRBV24-1 and J usage is TRBJ2-3; 15 positions match TRBD2. After removal of 10 bases from V and 4 bases from J, the junction contained 2 bases not matched to a gene. Looked up from germline, CDR1 is KGHDR and CDR2 is SFDVKD. The CDR3 runs to 14 residues. CDR3 protein: CATGLAGGSDTQYF. The CDR3 region has the DNA TGTGCCACTGGACTAGCGGGAGGGTCAGATACGCAGTATTTT.

The rearrangement uses TRBV7-3 and TRBJ2-3; maybe TRBD2 (6 bases). The germline V gene has CDR1 SGHTA and CDR2 FQGTGA. This CDR3 has 13 amino acids. Trimming removed 1 base at V and 6 bases at J, with 8 bases between. The CDR3 DNA follows: TGTGCCAGCAGCTTAAATCGGGGGGATACGCAGTATTTT. This codes for CASSLNRGDTQYF.

The V call is TRBV29-1, the J call TRBJ2-1; 7 bases line up with TRBD1. The CDR3 runs 12 residues. J gave up 6 bases and V 2 bases, and 1 base lay outside the gene matches. CDR1 SQVTM and CDR2 ANQGSEA come from the germline V gene. CDR3 residues: CSVERQGNEQFF. In DNA form, the CDR3 reads TGCAGCGTTGAAAGACAGGGCAATGAGCAGTTCTTC.